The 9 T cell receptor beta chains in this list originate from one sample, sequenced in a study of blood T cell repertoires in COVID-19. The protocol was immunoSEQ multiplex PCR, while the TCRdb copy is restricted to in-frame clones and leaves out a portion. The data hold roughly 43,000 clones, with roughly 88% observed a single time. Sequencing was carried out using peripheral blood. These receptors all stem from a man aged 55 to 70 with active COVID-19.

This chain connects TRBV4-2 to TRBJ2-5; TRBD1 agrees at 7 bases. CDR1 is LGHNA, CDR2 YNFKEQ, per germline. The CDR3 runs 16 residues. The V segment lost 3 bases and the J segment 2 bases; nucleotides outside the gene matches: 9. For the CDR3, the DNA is TGTGCCAGCAGCCAGGCCGACAGGGACCTACAAGAGACCCAGTACTTC. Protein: CASSQADRDLQETQYF.

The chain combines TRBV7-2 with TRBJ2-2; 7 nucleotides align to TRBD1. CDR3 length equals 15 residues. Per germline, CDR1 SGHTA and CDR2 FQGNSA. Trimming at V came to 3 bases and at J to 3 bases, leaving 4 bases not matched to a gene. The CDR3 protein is CASSFATGDTGELFF. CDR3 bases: TGTGCCAGCAGCTTCGCTACAGGGGACACCGGGGAGCTGTTTTTT.

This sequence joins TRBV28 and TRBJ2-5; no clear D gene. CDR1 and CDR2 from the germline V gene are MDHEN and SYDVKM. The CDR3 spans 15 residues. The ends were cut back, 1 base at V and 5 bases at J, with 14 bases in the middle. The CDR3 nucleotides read TGTGCCAGCAGTTTATTTAAGACCCAGAGGGAGACCCAGTACTTC. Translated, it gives CASSLFKTQRETQYF. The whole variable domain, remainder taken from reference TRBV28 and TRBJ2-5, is DVKVTQSSRYLVKRTGEKVFLECVQDMDHENMFWYRQDPGLGLRLIYFSYDVKMKEKGDIPEGYSVSREKKERFSLILESASTNQTSMYLCASSLFKTQRETQYFGPGTRLLVL.

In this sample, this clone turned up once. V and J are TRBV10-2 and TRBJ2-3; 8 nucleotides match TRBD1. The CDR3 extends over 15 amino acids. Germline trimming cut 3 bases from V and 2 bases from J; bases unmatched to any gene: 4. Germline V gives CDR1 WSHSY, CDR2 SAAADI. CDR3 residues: CASSDTTGVTDTQYF. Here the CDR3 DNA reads TGCGCCAGCAGTGACACGACAGGGGTCACAGATACGCAGTATTTT.

CDR3 in amino acids: CASSPGGEGQTQYF. The DNA of the CDR3 is TGTGCCAGCAGCCCGGGCGGGGAAGGGCAGACCCAGTACTTC. The chain uses TRBV7-3 and TRBJ2-5; possibly TRBD2 for D (6 bases). Germline CDR1 SGHTA, CDR2 FQGTGA. This CDR3 is 14 amino acids long. The ends were cut back, 5 bases at V and 6 bases at J, with 16 bases in the middle.

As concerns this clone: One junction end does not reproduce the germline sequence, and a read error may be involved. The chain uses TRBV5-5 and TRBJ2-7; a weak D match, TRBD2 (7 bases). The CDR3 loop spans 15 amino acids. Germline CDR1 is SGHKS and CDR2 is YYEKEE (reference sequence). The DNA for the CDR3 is TGCGCCAGCAGCTTGGAGGGGGGCGGGGGCGACGAGCAGTACTTC. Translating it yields CASSLEGGGGDEQYF.

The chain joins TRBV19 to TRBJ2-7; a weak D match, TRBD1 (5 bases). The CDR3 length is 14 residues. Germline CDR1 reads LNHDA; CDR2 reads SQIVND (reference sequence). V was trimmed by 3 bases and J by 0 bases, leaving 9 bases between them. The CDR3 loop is CASSIQGSSYEQYF. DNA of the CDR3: TGTGCCAGTAGTATCCAGGGAAGCTCCTACGAGCAGTACTTC.

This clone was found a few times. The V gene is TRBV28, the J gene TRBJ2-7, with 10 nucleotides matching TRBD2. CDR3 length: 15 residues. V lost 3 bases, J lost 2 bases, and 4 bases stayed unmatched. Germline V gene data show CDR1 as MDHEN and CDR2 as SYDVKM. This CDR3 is CASSFPAGGTYEQYF. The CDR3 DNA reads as TGTGCCAGCAGTTTCCCAGCGGGAGGGACCTACGAGCAGTACTTC.

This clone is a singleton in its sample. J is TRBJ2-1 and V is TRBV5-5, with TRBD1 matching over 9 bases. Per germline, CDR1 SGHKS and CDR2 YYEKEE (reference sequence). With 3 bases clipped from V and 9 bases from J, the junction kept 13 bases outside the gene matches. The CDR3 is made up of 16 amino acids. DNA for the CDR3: TGTGCCAGCAGCTCGAGGGTCGGGACAGGGTATGGTGAGCAGTTCTTC. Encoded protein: CASSSRVGTGYGEQFF.